The 15 T cell receptor beta chains below come from one sample, sequenced in a study of cytomegalovirus exposure and HLA in healthy donors. The PCR contained 60 Vbeta and 13 Jbeta primers. Some clones are missing from TCRdb's copy, which holds only in-frame ones; the method was immunoSEQ multiplex PCR. The table lists about 270,000 clones, roughly two thirds of them singletons, with under 3% in the top ten. Sequencing was done on a sample of PBMCs. Receptor source: a female donor in good health and CMV-seronegative.

The gene calls are TRBV6-5 and TRBJ1-3; D is undetermined. The germline V gene encodes CDR1 MNHEY and CDR2 SVGAGI. Trimming pared 6 bases from V and 0 bases from J, leaving 9 bases between. The CDR3 consists of 14 residues. The CDR3 here is CASSSIRSGNTIYF. The CDR3 nucleotides are TGTGCCAGCAGCAGTATTCGCTCTGGAAACACCATATATTTT.

The rearrangement joins TRBV9 to TRBJ2-7, with D maybe TRBD1 (5 bases). Per germline, CDR1 SGDLS and CDR2 YYNGEE. CDR3 length: 13 residues. Trimming took 4 bases from V and 7 from J, leaving 15 bases between them. CDR3 loop: CASSPGSTGEQYF. For the CDR3, the DNA is TGTGCCAGCAGCCCCGGGTCCACAGGTGAGCAGTACTTC.

A word on this clone: A junction boundary mismatches the germline segment, possibly from a read error. This chain uses TRBV7-9 with TRBJ1-1, with 8 nucleotides matching TRBD1. The CDR3 runs 13 residues. Germline CDR1 reads SEHNR; CDR2 reads FQNEAQ (reference sequence). For the CDR3, the DNA is TGTTCCAGCAGCTTACAGGGGGACACTGAAGCTTTCTTT. Translation gives CSSSLQGDTEAFF.

The chain recombines TRBV19 with TRBJ1-2; TRBD1 agrees at 10 bases. Germline V gene sequence: CDR1 LNHDA, CDR2 SQIVND (reference sequence). V was pared by 7 bases and J by 0 bases, with 5 bases of the junction left unmatched. The CDR3 contains 15 residues. The CDR3 nucleotides read TGTGCCAGTACCCGACAGGGGGCCACTAACTATGGCTACACCTTC. Translating gives CASTRQGATNYGYTF.

The gene calls are TRBV6-1 and TRBJ2-5; tentative D call: TRBD2 (6 bases). The better agreement between TRBJ2-7 and the DNA end casts doubt on the J call. This CDR3 is built from 15 residues. In germline, CDR1 is MNHNS, CDR2 SASEGT. DNA of the CDR3: TGTGCCAGCAGCCGGACCGGGACTGGGGGTTACGAGCAGTACTTC. Translating gives CASSRTGTGGYEQYF.

This clone has only a few counts. V and J are TRBV9 and TRBJ1-1; 9 nucleotides match TRBD1. Germline lookup yields CDR1 SGDLS and CDR2 YYNGEE. J gave up 6 bases and V 4 bases, and 7 bases lay outside the gene matches. The CDR3 has 14 residues. The CDR3 nucleotides read TGTGCCAGCAGCACACAGGGGGCTGAACCTGAAGCTTTCTTT. Translation gives CASSTQGAEPEAFF.

This clone was observed a handful of times. CDR3 nucleotide sequence: TGTGCCAGCAGCCAAGAGAGCTCAGGGACAGGGCATGGCTACACCTTC. Encoded protein: CASSQESSGTGHGYTF. This chain connects TRBV4-2 to TRBJ1-2; 9 nucleotides agree with TRBD1. The CDR3 extends over 16 amino acids. CDR1 LGHNA and CDR2 YNFKEQ come from the germline V gene. The V gene end was trimmed by 0 bases and the J gene end by 6 bases; junction bases not matched to a gene: 8.

This chain links TRBV12-5 with TRBJ1-2; no definite D call. The CDR3 loop spans 15 amino acids. Per the germline V gene, CDR1 is LGHNT and CDR2 is FRNRAP. V was pared by 2 bases and J by 7 bases, with 17 bases between. CDR3 residues: CASGLSTVAGGGYTF. CDR3 bases: TGTGCTAGTGGTTTGTCCACCGTGGCCGGAGGTGGCTACACCTTC.

This clone was seen a few times. The rearrangement joins TRBV5-4 to TRBJ1-4, with D maybe TRBD1 (5 bases). The V gene's germline CDR1 is SGHNT and CDR2 YYREEE (reference sequence). The CDR3 runs to 15 residues. V was pared by 4 bases and J by 7 bases, with 17 bases between. The CDR3 protein is CASSPGGSVVEKLFF. DNA of the CDR3: TGTGCCAGCAGCCCTGGGGGGAGCGTGGTTGAAAAACTGTTTTTT.

The chain employs TRBV9 and TRBJ2-2; TRBD2 matches at 13 bases. Germline values: CDR1 SGDLS, CDR2 YYNGEE. V trimming: 4 bases; J trimming: 5 bases; junction bases outside the gene matches: 8. This CDR3 spans 17 amino acids. The CDR3 DNA sequence: TGTGCCAGCAGCACCCGGACTAGCGGGAGTGTGACCGGGGAGCTGTTTTTT. Protein: CASSTRTSGSVTGELFF. The full variable domain, its missing parts supplied by reference TRBV9 and TRBJ2-2, is DSGVTQTPKHLITATGQRVTLRCSPRSGDLSVYWYQQSLDQGLQFLIQYYNGEERAKGNILERFSAQQFPDLHSELNLSSLELGDSALYFCASSTRTSGSVTGELFFGEGSRLTVL.

The chain employs TRBV27 and TRBJ2-7, with 14 bases matching TRBD2. V shed 4 bases and J 7 bases; nucleotides not matched to a gene: 12. The CDR3 is 17 residues long. Looked up from germline, CDR1 is MNHEY and CDR2 is SMNVEV (reference sequence). CDR3 in amino acids: CASSSGRGLAGAREQYF. The CDR3 coding sequence is TGTGCCAGCAGTTCAGGCCGGGGACTAGCGGGAGCCCGGGAGCAGTACTTC.

V is TRBV29-1 and J is TRBJ1-1; no reliable D call. The CDR3 totals 14 residues. V was cut by 4 bases and J by 0 bases, with 12 bases left in between. Germline loops: CDR1 SQVTM, CDR2 ANQGSEA. The CDR3, as DNA: TGCAGCGTTGTCGGGGTCCGTATGAACACTGAAGCTTTCTTT. Translated: CSVVGVRMNTEAFF.

The V call is TRBV7-2, the J call TRBJ1-2, with TRBD1 identical over 10 bases. Trimming removed 3 bases from V and 5 bases from J; junction bases left unmatched: 6. The germline CDR1 and CDR2 sequences are SGHTA and FQGNSA. The CDR3 is 15 residues long. The chain's CDR3 is CASSLGQGYSYGYTF. The CDR3 DNA reads TGTGCCAGCAGCTTGGGACAGGGGTATTCTTATGGCTACACCTTC.

The table lists this clone with a few counts. The chain couples TRBV6-5 to TRBJ2-3; a weak D match, TRBD2 (5 bases). CDR1 is MNHEY and CDR2 is SVGAGI in the germline V gene. The CDR3 runs to 15 residues. V lost 2 bases and J 1 base, leaving 10 bases between the germline ends. CDR3 amino acids: CASSYRVEGTDTQYF. The CDR3 DNA reads TGTGCCAGCAGTTACAGGGTGGAGGGCACAGATACGCAGTATTTT.

The chain recombines TRBV15 with TRBJ2-2, with D tentatively TRBD2 (6 bases). Trimming shortened V by 0 bases and J by 7 bases, and 15 bases separated the two germline ends. Germline CDR1 LNHNV, CDR2 YYDKDF (reference sequence). CDR3 length equals 16 residues. CDR3 DNA sequence: TGTGCCACCAGCAGAGATGGAGGCGGGCGGGACGGGGAGCTGTTTTTT. This translates into CATSRDGGGRDGELFF.